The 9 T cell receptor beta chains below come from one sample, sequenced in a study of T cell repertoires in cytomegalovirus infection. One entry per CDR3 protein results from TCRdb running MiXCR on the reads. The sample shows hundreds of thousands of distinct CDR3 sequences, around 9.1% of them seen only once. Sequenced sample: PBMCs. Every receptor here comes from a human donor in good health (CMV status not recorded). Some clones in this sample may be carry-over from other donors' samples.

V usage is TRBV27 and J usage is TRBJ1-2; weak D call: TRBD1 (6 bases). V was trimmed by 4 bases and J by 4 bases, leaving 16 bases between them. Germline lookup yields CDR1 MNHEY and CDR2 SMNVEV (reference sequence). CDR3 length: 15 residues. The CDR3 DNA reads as TGTGCCAGCAGTTCCATAGGGGACATTCTCTATGGCTACACCTTC. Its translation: CASSSIGDILYGYTF.

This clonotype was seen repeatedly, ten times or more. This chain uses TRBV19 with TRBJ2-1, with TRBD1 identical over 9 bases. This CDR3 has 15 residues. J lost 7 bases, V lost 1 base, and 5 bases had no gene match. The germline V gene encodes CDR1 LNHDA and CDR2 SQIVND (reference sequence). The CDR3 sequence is CASSIGGTGLNEQFF. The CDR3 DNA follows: TGTGCCAGTAGTATAGGAGGGACAGGGTTAAATGAGCAGTTCTTC.

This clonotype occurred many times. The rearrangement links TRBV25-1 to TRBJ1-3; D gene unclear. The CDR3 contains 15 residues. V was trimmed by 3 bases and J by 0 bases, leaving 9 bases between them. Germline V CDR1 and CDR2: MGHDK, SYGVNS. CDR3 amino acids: CASSDPDVSGNTIYF. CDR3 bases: TGTGCCAGCAGTGACCCGGACGTCTCTGGAAACACCATATATTTT.

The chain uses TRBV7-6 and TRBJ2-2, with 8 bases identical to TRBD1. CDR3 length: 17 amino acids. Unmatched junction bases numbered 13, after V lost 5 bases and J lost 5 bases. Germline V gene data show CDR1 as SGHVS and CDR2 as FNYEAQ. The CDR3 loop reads CASSLQPTGVQTGELFF. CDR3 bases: TGTGCCAGCAGCCTCCAACCGACAGGGGTCCAGACCGGGGAGCTGTTTTTT.

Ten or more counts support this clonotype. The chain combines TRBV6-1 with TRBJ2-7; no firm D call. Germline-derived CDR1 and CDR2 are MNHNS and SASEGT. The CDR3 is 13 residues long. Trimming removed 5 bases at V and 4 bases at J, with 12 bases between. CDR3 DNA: TGTGCCAGCAGTTCCTTTCCACCTTACGAGCAGTACTTC. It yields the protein CASSSFPPYEQYF.

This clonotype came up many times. CDR3 DNA: TGTGCCACCAGCAGAGACAGGGGTGGACAGCCCCAGCATTTT. Translation gives CATSRDRGGQPQHF. The rearrangement joins TRBV15 to TRBJ1-5, with TRBD1 as a possible D gene (6 bases). This CDR3 has 14 residues. V was pared by 0 bases and J by 7 bases, with 10 bases between. CDR1 is LNHNV and CDR2 is YYDKDF in the germline V gene (reference sequence).

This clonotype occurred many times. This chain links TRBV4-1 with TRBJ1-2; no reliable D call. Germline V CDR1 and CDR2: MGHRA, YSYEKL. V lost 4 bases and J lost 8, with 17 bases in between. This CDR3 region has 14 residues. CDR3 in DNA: TGCGCCAGCAGCCGAGAAGGAGGAATTGGAGGCTACACCTTC. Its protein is CASSREGGIGGYTF.

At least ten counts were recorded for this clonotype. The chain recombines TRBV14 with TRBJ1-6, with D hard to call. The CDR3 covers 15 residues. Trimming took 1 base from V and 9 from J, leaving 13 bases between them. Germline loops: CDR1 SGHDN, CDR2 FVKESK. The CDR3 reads CASSQGVSWGSPLHF. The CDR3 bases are TGTGCCAGCAGCCAAGGAGTCTCCTGGGGTTCACCCCTCCACTTT.

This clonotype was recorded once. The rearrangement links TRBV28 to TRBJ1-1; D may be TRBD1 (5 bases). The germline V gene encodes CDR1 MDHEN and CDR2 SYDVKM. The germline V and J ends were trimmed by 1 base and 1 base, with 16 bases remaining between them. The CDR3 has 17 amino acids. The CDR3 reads CASSLSAGRTTNTEAFF. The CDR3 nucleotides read TGTGCCAGCAGTTTATCTGCCGGGAGGACAACGAACACTGAAGCTTTCTTT.